A selection of T cell receptor beta chains follows, all from one sample in a study of control samples from healthy donors and cancer patients. Assay: immunoSEQ multiplex PCR; the TCRdb copy retains only in-frame clones and omits some. The table shows around 170,000 clones, with 92% occurring only once. Sequences were obtained from blood. These receptors were taken from a woman in her twenties or thirties in good health. Both conserved end residues are part of each CDR3. Fields, in order: D gene, V gene, clone size, J gene, CDR3 DNA, CDR3 protein. The D gene is left open where the match is weak. A clone size is listed for some rows: how often the clone was seen (once, few, many), or a class if it is expanded.

d_gene: TRBD1; v_gene: TRBV5-1; abundance: .; j_gene: TRBJ1-1; CDR3nt: TGCGCCAGCCACGCTGGGCAGGGGGCGACTGAAGCTTTCTTT; CDR3aa: CASHAGQGATEAFF
d_gene: .; v_gene: TRBV6-4; abundance: .; j_gene: TRBJ2-6; CDR3nt: TGTGCCAGCAGTGGTGGGGGATCTGGGGCCAACGTCCTGACTTTC; CDR3aa: CASSGGGSGANVLTF
d_gene: .; v_gene: TRBV19; abundance: .; j_gene: TRBJ1-2; CDR3nt: TGTGCCAGTAGTAGGAGAAGCAGGGAGGACTATGGCTACACCTTC; CDR3aa: CASSRRSREDYGYTF
d_gene: TRBD2; v_gene: TRBV27; abundance: .; j_gene: TRBJ2-1; CDR3nt: TGTGCCAGCAGTTTATTCTCTAGCGGGGCAAGCTCCTACAATGAGCAGTTCTTC; CDR3aa: CASSLFSSGASSYNEQFF
d_gene: TRBD1; v_gene: TRBV7-9; abundance: .; j_gene: TRBJ2-7; CDR3nt: TGTGCCAGCGAATTAGGGACAGGGTCCTACGAGCAGTACTTC; CDR3aa: CASELGTGSYEQYF
d_gene: .; v_gene: TRBV27; abundance: .; j_gene: TRBJ2-5; CDR3nt: TGTGCCAGCAGTTTATCGTGGAACGTGGCGGAGACCCAGTACTTC; CDR3aa: CASSLSWNVAETQYF
d_gene: .; v_gene: TRBV7-9; abundance: .; j_gene: TRBJ1-1; CDR3nt: TGTGCCAGCAGCTTAGCGCAGGGTGTTGACACTGAAGCTTTCTTT; CDR3aa: CASSLAQGVDTEAFF
d_gene: .; v_gene: TRBV14; abundance: .; j_gene: TRBJ1-1; CDR3nt: TGTGCCAGCAGCCAAGCGAGAGGACATTCTGAAGCTTTCTTT; CDR3aa: CASSQARGHSEAFF
d_gene: .; v_gene: TRBV5-4; abundance: .; j_gene: TRBJ2-3; CDR3nt: TGTGCCAGCACCAGTTCGGCGCTCAGCACAGATACGCAGTATTTT; CDR3aa: CASTSSALSTDTQYF
d_gene: .; v_gene: TRBV5-1; abundance: once; j_gene: TRBJ2-2; CDR3nt: TGCGCCCGCAGCTTGGTTGGGCGGGGTGGGGGGGACAGTCCGAACACCGGGGAGCTGTTTTTT; CDR3aa: CARSLVGRGGGDSPNTGELFF
d_gene: .; v_gene: TRBV6-2/TRBV6-3; abundance: .; j_gene: TRBJ2-7; CDR3nt: TGTGCCAGCAGTTTTCAGACCTCCACCTACGAGCAGTACTTC; CDR3aa: CASSFQTSTYEQYF
d_gene: .; v_gene: TRBV10-3; abundance: once; j_gene: TRBJ1-1; CDR3nt: TGTGCCATCAGTGATAGAGGGACGAACACTGAAGCTTTCTTT; CDR3aa: CAISDRGTNTEAFF
d_gene: .; v_gene: TRBV13; abundance: .; j_gene: TRBJ1-6; CDR3nt: TGTGCCAGCAGCGAAGACGGATCCGCCAATTCACCCCTCCACTTT; CDR3aa: CASSEDGSANSPLHF
d_gene: .; v_gene: TRBV6-5; abundance: .; j_gene: TRBJ1-2; CDR3nt: TGTGCCAGCAGTCCAGGGAGGAACTCCTATGGCTACACCTTC; CDR3aa: CASSPGRNSYGYTF
d_gene: .; v_gene: TRBV7-9; abundance: .; j_gene: TRBJ2-5; CDR3nt: TGTGCCAGCAGTTGGGGGGCTAGCGAACAAGAGACCCAGTACTTC; CDR3aa: CASSWGASEQETQYF
d_gene: TRBD1; v_gene: TRBV7-2; abundance: .; j_gene: TRBJ1-1; CDR3nt: TGTGCCAGCAGCCGGGACAGTGAAGCTTTCTTT; CDR3aa: CASSRDSEAFF
d_gene: .; v_gene: TRBV7-9; abundance: .; j_gene: TRBJ1-1; CDR3nt: TGTGCCAGCAGCTCGGTGGGGGGCAGCACCAATGAAGCTTTCTTT; CDR3aa: CASSSVGGSTNEAFF
d_gene: TRBD2; v_gene: TRBV2; abundance: .; j_gene: TRBJ2-2; CDR3nt: TGTGCCAGCAACGGGTGGCGGGAGGAGAACACCGGGGAGCTGTTTTTT; CDR3aa: CASNGWREENTGELFF
d_gene: TRBD2; v_gene: TRBV11-3; abundance: .; j_gene: TRBJ2-2; CDR3nt: TGTGCCAGCAGCCCGGGACTAGGAGGAGGATGGGGGGCGGAGCTGTTTTTT; CDR3aa: CASSPGLGGGWGAELFF
d_gene: .; v_gene: TRBV20-1; abundance: .; j_gene: TRBJ2-1; CDR3nt: TGCAGACTAAACTTCTTCAATGAGCAGTTCTTC; CDR3aa: CRLNFFNEQFF
d_gene: TRBD1; v_gene: TRBV5-1; abundance: .; j_gene: TRBJ2-2; CDR3nt: TGCGCCAGCAGCTTGGGAGTTGGACAGGGAGGCACCGGGGAGCTGTTTTTT; CDR3aa: CASSLGVGQGGTGELFF
d_gene: TRBD2; v_gene: TRBV29-1; abundance: .; j_gene: TRBJ2-3; CDR3nt: TGCAGCGTTCTCCGGCTAGCGGGTTTGAGCACAGATACGCAGTATTTT; CDR3aa: CSVLRLAGLSTDTQYF
d_gene: .; v_gene: TRBV4-1; abundance: .; j_gene: TRBJ2-7; CDR3nt: TGCGCCAGCAGCCAAGATCGGGCGGGCGAGCAGTACTTC; CDR3aa: CASSQDRAGEQYF
d_gene: TRBD1; v_gene: TRBV18; abundance: .; j_gene: TRBJ2-7; CDR3nt: TGTGCCAGCTCACCCGACCCGGACAGGGAGGCTAACGAGCAGTACTTC; CDR3aa: CASSPDPDREANEQYF
d_gene: TRBD1; v_gene: TRBV14; abundance: .; j_gene: TRBJ1-4; CDR3nt: TGTGCCAGCAGCCAAGATAGGACAGGGGATGAAAAACTGTTTTTT; CDR3aa: CASSQDRTGDEKLFF
d_gene: .; v_gene: TRBV18; abundance: .; j_gene: TRBJ1-1; CDR3nt: TGTGCCAGCTCACCACCGGACGGGATGGCTTTCTTT; CDR3aa: CASSPPDGMAFF
d_gene: TRBD1; v_gene: TRBV12-3/TRBV12-4; abundance: .; j_gene: TRBJ2-7; CDR3nt: TGTGCCAGCAGGGGACAGGGCTACGAGCAGTACTTC; CDR3aa: CASRGQGYEQYF
d_gene: .; v_gene: TRBV6-5; abundance: .; j_gene: TRBJ1-2; CDR3nt: TGTGCCAGCACTCCTCGGGGGGCTAACTATGGCTACACCTTC; CDR3aa: CASTPRGANYGYTF
d_gene: .; v_gene: TRBV7-3; abundance: .; j_gene: TRBJ1-4; CDR3nt: TGTGCCAGCAGCGAGGGAGCGGGTGAAAAACTGTTTTTT; CDR3aa: CASSEGAGEKLFF
d_gene: .; v_gene: TRBV19; abundance: .; j_gene: TRBJ1-5; CDR3nt: TGTGCCAGTAATCGGGGGTACGCGAATCAGCCCCAGCATTTT; CDR3aa: CASNRGYANQPQHF
d_gene: TRBD1; v_gene: TRBV4-1; abundance: .; j_gene: TRBJ1-1; CDR3nt: TGCGCCAGCAGCTGGGACAGGGTTTCGAACACTGAAGCTTTCTTT; CDR3aa: CASSWDRVSNTEAFF
d_gene: TRBD2; v_gene: TRBV9; abundance: .; j_gene: TRBJ2-1; CDR3nt: TGTGCCAGCAGCTCAGAAGTCGCTAGCGGGAGAACTGAGCAGTTCTTC; CDR3aa: CASSSEVASGRTEQFF
d_gene: TRBD1; v_gene: TRBV3-1/TRBV3-2; abundance: once; j_gene: TRBJ1-4; CDR3nt: TGTGCCAGCAGAAGCGGACCGGGACAGGGGACGACAACTAATGAAAAACTGTTTTTT; CDR3aa: CASRSGPGQGTTTNEKLFF
d_gene: .; v_gene: TRBV27; abundance: .; j_gene: TRBJ2-2; CDR3nt: TGTGCCAGCAGTCCGACTAGTTTAGACACCGGGGAGCTGTTTTTT; CDR3aa: CASSPTSLDTGELFF
d_gene: TRBD1; v_gene: TRBV7-9; abundance: .; j_gene: TRBJ1-1; CDR3nt: TGTGCCAGCAGCTTAGGACAGGGAGAGAACACTGAAGCTTTCTTT; CDR3aa: CASSLGQGENTEAFF
d_gene: .; v_gene: TRBV5-6; abundance: .; j_gene: TRBJ2-1; CDR3nt: TGTGCCAGCAGCTTGGTCGGGCCCCATGAGCAGTTCTTC; CDR3aa: CASSLVGPHEQFF
d_gene: .; v_gene: TRBV3-1/TRBV3-2; abundance: .; j_gene: TRBJ1-5; CDR3nt: TGTGCCAGCAGCCAAGATGCATTGGGGGGTAGGCCCCAGCATTTT; CDR3aa: CASSQDALGGRPQHF
d_gene: TRBD1; v_gene: TRBV28; abundance: .; j_gene: TRBJ2-5; CDR3nt: TGTGCCAGCAAGACAGGGGGCTTTTCAGAGACCCAGTACTTC; CDR3aa: CASKTGGFSETQYF
d_gene: .; v_gene: TRBV7-6; abundance: once; j_gene: TRBJ2-7; CDR3nt: TGTGCCAGCAGCTTAGACTACTTAAGCTCCTACGAGCAGTACTTC; CDR3aa: CASSLDYLSSYEQYF
d_gene: .; v_gene: TRBV12-3/TRBV12-4; abundance: .; j_gene: TRBJ2-7; CDR3nt: TGTGCCAGCAGTCATCCACAGGGACACGAGCAGTACTTC; CDR3aa: CASSHPQGHEQYF
d_gene: .; v_gene: TRBV28; abundance: once; j_gene: TRBJ1-2; CDR3nt: TGTGCCAGCAGTTCCCCGGGACGGGATGGCTACACCTTC; CDR3aa: CASSSPGRDGYTF
d_gene: TRBD2; v_gene: TRBV28; abundance: .; j_gene: TRBJ2-1; CDR3nt: TGTGCCAGCAGTTCTAAGCTAGCGGGTATTTACAATGAGCAGTTCTTC; CDR3aa: CASSSKLAGIYNEQFF
d_gene: .; v_gene: TRBV12-3/TRBV12-4; abundance: .; j_gene: TRBJ1-3; CDR3nt: TGTGCCAGCAGAAAAACGGCCGGAAACACCATATATTTT; CDR3aa: CASRKTAGNTIYF
d_gene: TRBD2; v_gene: TRBV28; abundance: .; j_gene: TRBJ2-1; CDR3nt: TGTGCCAGCAGCCCCACTAGCGGGGGGGACAATGAGCAGTTCTTC; CDR3aa: CASSPTSGGDNEQFF
d_gene: .; v_gene: TRBV11-1; abundance: .; j_gene: TRBJ2-1; CDR3nt: TGTGCCAGCAGCTTAGGGAGAAATGAGCAGTTCTTC; CDR3aa: CASSLGRNEQFF
d_gene: TRBD2; v_gene: TRBV30; abundance: once; j_gene: TRBJ2-5; CDR3nt: TGTGCCTGGAGTGTACTGGTTAGCGGGAGTGGAGAGACCCAGTACTTC; CDR3aa: CAWSVLVSGSGETQYF
d_gene: .; v_gene: TRBV24-1; abundance: .; j_gene: TRBJ2-6; CDR3nt: TGTGCCACCAGTGATGATACAGGGTATGGGGCCAACGTCCTGACTTTC; CDR3aa: CATSDDTGYGANVLTF
d_gene: .; v_gene: TRBV6-1; abundance: few; j_gene: TRBJ2-5; CDR3nt: TGTGCCAGCAGTGAAGCAGAGGGTGGGGGGCGAGAGACCCAGTACTTC; CDR3aa: CASSEAEGGGRETQYF
d_gene: .; v_gene: TRBV4-1; abundance: .; j_gene: TRBJ1-1; CDR3nt: TGCGCCAGCAGCCAACGGTTAATGGGGCCGGCGATGAACACTGAAGCTTTCTTT; CDR3aa: CASSQRLMGPAMNTEAFF
d_gene: .; v_gene: TRBV2; abundance: .; j_gene: TRBJ1-4; CDR3nt: TGTGCCAGCAGTCGTAGTGAAAAACTGTTTTTT; CDR3aa: CASSRSEKLFF
d_gene: .; v_gene: TRBV18; abundance: once; j_gene: TRBJ2-1; CDR3nt: TGTGCCAGCTCACTGTTTTCATCGGACAGGGCGAGCGGGAGGAGTGAGCAGTTCTTC; CDR3aa: CASSLFSSDRASGRSEQFF
d_gene: .; v_gene: TRBV14; abundance: .; j_gene: TRBJ1-6; CDR3nt: TGTGCCAGCAGCCAAGATTCGAAAACAGTTCAGCTCCACCACGTCTACTCCTATAATTCACCCCTCCACTTT; CDR3aa: CASSQDSKTVQLHHVYSYNSPLHF
d_gene: .; v_gene: TRBV28; abundance: .; j_gene: TRBJ1-3; CDR3nt: TGTGCCAGCAGTTTATATGGCGGGGGAACTGGAAACACCATATATTTT; CDR3aa: CASSLYGGGTGNTIYF
d_gene: .; v_gene: TRBV19; abundance: .; j_gene: TRBJ1-1; CDR3nt: TGTGCCAGTAGTATAGGGCCGGGGGGGAACACTGAAGCTTTCTTT; CDR3aa: CASSIGPGGNTEAFF